These 24 T cell receptor beta chains were all obtained from the same sample, sequenced in a study of T cell changes during pregnancy in multiple sclerosis. Produced via immunoSEQ multiplex PCR; TCRdb's table is partial and in-frame only. The table shows around 60,000 clones, with over 95% occurring only once. The sequencing used CD8+ T cells from peripheral blood mononuclear cells, collected after pregnancy. The receptors come from a female donor with multiple sclerosis, enrolled in a pregnancy study.

The chain links TRBV21-1 to TRBJ1-4; TRBD1 is the table's D call and was not checked against the DNA. TRBV21-1 is a documented pseudogene. This CDR3 has 11 residues. In DNA, the CDR3 is TGTGCCATAGGGGGCTGGGAAAAACTGTTTTTT. Amino acid sequence: CAIGGWEKLFF.

This clone was counted once. The chain recombines TRBV2 with TRBJ2-3; 9 nucleotides align to TRBD2. The CDR3 is 17 amino acids. V shed 2 bases, J shed 6 bases, and the junction held 12 bases outside the gene matches. CDR1 and CDR2 from the germline V gene are SNHLY and FYNNEI. The CDR3 coding sequence is TGTGCCAGCAGTGAATTAAGGGTGGCGGGAGGGATGGATACGCAGTATTTT. Its translation: CASSELRVAGGMDTQYF. Based on the CDR3 plus reference TRBV2 and TRBJ2-3, the full variable domain is EPEVTQTPSHQVTQMGQEVILRCVPISNHLYFYWYRQILGQKVEFLVSFYNNEISEKSEIFDDQFSVERPDGSNFTLKIRSTKLEDSAMYFCASSELRVAGGMDTQYFGPGTRLTVL.

The chain uses TRBV27 and TRBJ2-7; tentatively, D is TRBD2 (5 bases). CDR3 size: 13 residues. V dropped 4 bases and J dropped 4 bases, with 11 bases sitting between them. CDR1 and CDR2 from the germline V gene are MNHEY and SMNVEV (reference sequence). In DNA, the CDR3 is TGTGCCAGCAGTTCCAGGACTCCTTACGAGCAGTACTTC. Translating gives CASSSRTPYEQYF.

This sequence joins TRBV29-1 and TRBJ2-2; 8 bases are a match to TRBD1. CDR3 length equals 16 residues. The trim removed 1 base at V and 3 bases at J, leaving 7 bases unmatched. The germline V gene encodes CDR1 SQVTM and CDR2 ANQGSEA. The CDR3 here is CSVEVPTGQDTGELFF. CDR3 DNA sequence: TGCAGCGTTGAAGTCCCCACGGGACAGGACACCGGGGAGCTGTTTTTT.

The chain couples TRBV28 to TRBJ1-3, with D unclear. The length of the CDR3 is 16 residues. Germline CDR1 reads MDHEN; CDR2 reads SYDVKM. V gave up 3 bases and J gave up 4 bases, with 16 bases separating them. The CDR3 sequence: CASSFRSGREGNTIYF. The DNA for the CDR3 is TGTGCCAGCAGTTTTCGCTCAGGTCGAGAAGGAAACACCATATATTTT.

The chain is built from TRBV2 and TRBJ2-5, with TRBD2 matching over 8 bases. V lost 7 bases and J lost 2; bases outside the gene matches: 6. Germline assignment: CDR1 SNHLY and CDR2 FYNNEI. The CDR3 sequence is 14 residues long. The CDR3 is CASNPGLAQETQYF. For the CDR3, the DNA is TGTGCCAGCAATCCCGGACTAGCACAAGAGACCCAGTACTTC.

The genes are TRBV2 and TRBJ1-3; possibly TRBD1 for D (5 bases). This CDR3 is built from 12 residues. Germline loops: CDR1 SNHLY, CDR2 FYNNEI. CDR3 nucleotides: TGTGCTAAAGGGGAGGCTGGAAACACCATATATTTT. Protein product: CAKGEAGNTIYF.

V usage is TRBV28 and J usage is TRBJ2-2; D possibly corresponds to TRBD2 (6 bases). The germline CDR1 and CDR2 sequences are MDHEN and SYDVKM. The CDR3 has 13 amino acids. V lost 6 bases and J lost 5, with 10 bases in between. CDR3 DNA sequence: TGTGCCAGCAGGGAGGGAGTGACCGGGGAGCTGTTTTTT. Amino acid sequence: CASREGVTGELFF.

This chain connects TRBV5-6 to TRBJ2-2, with D possibly being TRBD1 (6 bases). The CDR3 has 12 amino acids. V was pared by 5 bases and J by 6 bases, with 8 bases between. CDR1 is SGHDT and CDR2 is YYEEEE in the germline V gene. The CDR3 DNA reads TGTGCCAGCAGTCAGGGGTCCGGGGAGCTGTTTTTT. Amino acid sequence: CASSQGSGELFF.

The gene calls are TRBV7-9 and TRBJ2-1; 10 bases fit TRBD2. V lost 5 bases to trimming and J lost 5 bases; unmatched junction nucleotides: 6. From germline, CDR1 is SEHNR and CDR2 FQNEAQ (reference sequence). The CDR3 totals 15 residues. DNA of the CDR3: TGTGCCAGCAGCCCCCGACTAGCGGGCGACAATGAGCAGTTCTTC. Translating gives CASSPRLAGDNEQFF.

This sequence joins TRBV27 and TRBJ2-7; D gene uncertain. The CDR3 length is 14 residues. Germline lookup yields CDR1 MNHEY and CDR2 SMNVEV (reference sequence). Trimming removed 3 bases from V and 2 bases from J, with 11 bases in between. The CDR3 reads CASSFLSAPYEQYF. The CDR3 DNA reads TGTGCCAGCAGTTTTCTGAGCGCGCCCTACGAGCAGTACTTC.

This clone has only one observation. The V gene is TRBV4-2, the J gene TRBJ2-7, with 7 bases lining up with TRBD2. In germline, CDR1 is LGHNA, CDR2 YNFKEQ. V lost 1 base and J lost 4; bases outside the gene matches: 1. There are 13 residues in the CDR3. CDR3 sequence (DNA): TGTGCCAGCAGCCAAGGCGGGGGTTACGAGCAGTACTTC. As protein: CASSQGGGYEQYF.

The chain recombines TRBV7-9 with TRBJ2-7, with D perhaps matching TRBD1 (6 bases). This CDR3 is built from 15 residues. V was trimmed by 5 bases and J by 3 bases, leaving 17 bases between them. Germline CDR1 reads SEHNR; CDR2 reads FQNEAQ (reference sequence). CDR3 sequence reads: CASSAGAGALYEQYF. In DNA, the CDR3 is TGTGCCAGCAGCGCAGGGGCAGGGGCCCTCTACGAGCAGTACTTC. The full variable domain, with the rest looked up from reference TRBV7-9 and TRBJ2-7, is DTGVSQNPRHKITKRGQNVTFRCDPISEHNRLYWYRQTLGQGPEFLTYFQNEAQLEKSRLLSDRFSAERPKGSFSTLEIQRTEQGDSAMYLCASSAGAGALYEQYFGPGTRLTVT.

The chain joins TRBV10-2 to TRBJ1-1; no clear D gene. Germline V CDR1 and CDR2: WSHSY, SAAADI. CDR3 size: 13 residues. V gave up 5 bases and J gave up 0 bases, with 7 bases separating them. The CDR3 DNA follows: TGCGCCAGCAGTAGCTCCGTGAACACTGAAGCTTTCTTT. Its protein is CASSSSVNTEAFF.

This chain uses TRBV6-5 with TRBJ2-5; no firm D call. V was trimmed by 2 bases and J by 0 bases, leaving 4 bases between them. This CDR3 has 13 residues. Germline CDR1 and CDR2: MNHEY and SVGAGI. Written as DNA, the CDR3 is TGTGCCAGCAGTTACACTAACCAAGAGACCCAGTACTTC. This encodes CASSYTNQETQYF.

This clone came up once. The gene calls are TRBV28 and TRBJ1-2; D gene uncertain. The CDR3 contains 10 residues. Trimming stripped 5 bases from V and 7 bases from J, with 5 bases between. Germline assignment: CDR1 MDHEN and CDR2 SYDVKM. CDR3 coding DNA: TGTGCCAGCAGTGGCGGTGGCTACACCTTC. Protein sequence: CASSGGGYTF.

The chain combines TRBV28 with TRBJ2-1, with D perhaps TRBD2 (6 bases). The V gene lost 10 bases and the J gene lost 7 bases, with 20 bases spanning the gap. CDR3 length: 14 residues. CDR1 MDHEN and CDR2 SYDVKM come from the germline V gene. The CDR3 DNA is TGTGCCACCGGGCGGGAAATCGTGGATAATGAGCAGTTCTTC. Translation gives CATGREIVDNEQFF.

A single count supports this clone. The chain is built from TRBV13 and TRBJ2-1; 11 nucleotides agree with TRBD1. The CDR3 totals 16 residues. Trimming removed 5 bases from V and 3 bases from J; junction bases left unmatched: 6. Germline values: CDR1 PRHDT, CDR2 FYEKMQ (reference sequence). CDR3 DNA: TGTGCCAGCAGCAGTCGGACAGGGGGCAACTACAATGAGCAGTTCTTC. Its protein is CASSSRTGGNYNEQFF. Variable domain in full (rest from reference TRBV13 and TRBJ2-1): AAGVIQSPRHLIKEKRETATLKCYPIPRHDTVYWYQQGPGQDPQFLISFYEKMQSDKGSIPDRFSAQQFSDYHSELNMSSLELGDSALYFCASSSRTGGNYNEQFFGPGTRLTVL.

V usage is TRBV19 and J usage is TRBJ1-1; the D is unclear. The CDR3 totals 12 residues. CDR1 and CDR2 from the germline V gene are LNHDA and SQIVND (reference sequence). Trimming shortened V by 6 bases and J by 1 base, and 6 bases separated the two germline ends. The CDR3 region is CASRLGNTEAFF. In nucleotides, the CDR3 is TGTGCCAGTAGACTAGGGAACACTGAAGCTTTCTTT.

This clone was seen more than once but under ten times. The chain couples TRBV2 to TRBJ1-2; 8 nucleotides line up with TRBD1. Germline CDR1 and CDR2: SNHLY and FYNNEI. Germline trimming cut 8 bases from V and 6 bases from J; bases unmatched to any gene: 11. CDR3 length: 14 residues. The CDR3 reads CASLTTRTGNGYTF. In DNA form, the CDR3 reads TGTGCCAGCCTCACTACACGGACAGGGAATGGCTACACCTTC. The full variable domain, its missing parts supplied by reference TRBV2 and TRBJ1-2, is EPEVTQTPSHQVTQMGQEVILRCVPISNHLYFYWYRQILGQKVEFLVSFYNNEISEKSEIFDDQFSVERPDGSNFTLKIRSTKLEDSAMYFCASLTTRTGNGYTFGSGTRLTVV.

The V call is TRBV19, the J call TRBJ2-7; TRBD2 matches 8 bases. The CDR3 has 15 residues. Germline-derived CDR1 and CDR2 are LNHDA and SQIVND (reference sequence). V dropped 5 bases and J dropped 3; count of bases not matched to a gene: 9. CDR3 coding DNA: TGTGCCAGTAGTCCCGCCGGGGGGGGATTCTACGAGCAGTACTTC. Protein: CASSPAGGGFYEQYF.

This clone was seen just once. The rearrangement links TRBV7-9 to TRBJ2-1; 11 bases are shared with TRBD1. Trimming cost V 5 bases and J 5 bases; bases outside gene matches: 5. Per germline, CDR1 SEHNR and CDR2 FQNEAQ (reference sequence). The CDR3 loop spans 15 amino acids. CDR3 coding DNA: TGTGCCAGCAGCCAAGGACAGGGGGCCAACAATGAGCAGTTCTTC. Translated, it gives CASSQGQGANNEQFF.

This sequence joins TRBV28 and TRBJ2-7; 11 bases agree with TRBD2. This CDR3 region has 14 residues. Germline V gene sequence: CDR1 MDHEN, CDR2 SYDVKM. With V trimmed by 6 bases and J by 4 bases, 5 bases remained unmatched. In DNA, the CDR3 is TGTGCCAGCAGGGGACTAGCGGAAATATACGAGCAGTACTTC. This encodes CASRGLAEIYEQYF.

This chain links TRBV13 with TRBJ2-1, with D maybe TRBD1 (5 bases). The length of the CDR3 is 15 residues. The V end lost 6 bases, the J end lost 0 bases, and 12 bases lay between the germline ends. Germline assignment: CDR1 PRHDT and CDR2 FYEKMQ (reference sequence). The CDR3 loop is CASSSWTSSYNEQFF. Written as DNA, the CDR3 is TGTGCCAGCAGTTCTTGGACAAGCTCCTACAATGAGCAGTTCTTC.